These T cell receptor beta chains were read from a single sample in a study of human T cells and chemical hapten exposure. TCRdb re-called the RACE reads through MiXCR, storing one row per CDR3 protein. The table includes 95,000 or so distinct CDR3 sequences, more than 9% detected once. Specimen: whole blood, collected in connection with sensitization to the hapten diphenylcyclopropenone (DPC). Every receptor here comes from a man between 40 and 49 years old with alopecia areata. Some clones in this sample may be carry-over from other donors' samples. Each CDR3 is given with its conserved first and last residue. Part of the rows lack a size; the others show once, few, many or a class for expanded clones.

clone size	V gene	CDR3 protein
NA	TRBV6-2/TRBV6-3	CASRNLAWTGIHQPQHF
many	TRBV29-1	CSGGLPKETQYF
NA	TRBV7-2	CASSSQGAGNTIYF
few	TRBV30	CAWDPSATGGRNEQFF
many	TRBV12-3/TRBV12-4	CASSRRDREVSPLHF
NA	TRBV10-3	CASTRGATDTQYF
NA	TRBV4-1	CASSLRDRASDEQFF
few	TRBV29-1	CSVQRGNNEQFF
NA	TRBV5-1	CASSPDRGQRETQYF
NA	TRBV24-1	CASSILAGPNTGELFF
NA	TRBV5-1	CASSLDGVDTQYF
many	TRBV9	CASSVRPNTEAFF
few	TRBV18	CASSPPTDDGYTF
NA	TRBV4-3	CASSQDYPARVLYEQYF
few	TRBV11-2	CASSPLRGRDTGELFF
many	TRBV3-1	CASSFRGRQETQYF
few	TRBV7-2	CASSLMTNTDTQYF
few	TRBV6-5	CASSYSVQRETDEQFF
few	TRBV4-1	CASSPVWGRNGEKLFF